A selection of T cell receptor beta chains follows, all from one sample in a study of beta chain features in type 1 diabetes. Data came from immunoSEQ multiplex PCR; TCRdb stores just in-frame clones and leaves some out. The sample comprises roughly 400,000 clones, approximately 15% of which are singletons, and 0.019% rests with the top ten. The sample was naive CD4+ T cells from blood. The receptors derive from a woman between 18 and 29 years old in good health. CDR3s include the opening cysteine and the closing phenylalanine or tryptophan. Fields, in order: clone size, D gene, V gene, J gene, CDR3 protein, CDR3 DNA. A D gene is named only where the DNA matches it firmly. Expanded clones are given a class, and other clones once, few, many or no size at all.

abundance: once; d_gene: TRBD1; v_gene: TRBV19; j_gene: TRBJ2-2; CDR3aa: CASTQMQGAGELFF; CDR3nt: TGTGCCAGTACCCAAATGCAGGGGGCCGGGGAGCTGTTTTTT
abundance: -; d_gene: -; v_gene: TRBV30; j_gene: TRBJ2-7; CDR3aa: CAWRANRDEQYF; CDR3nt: TGTGCCTGGAGGGCAAACAGGGACGAGCAGTACTTC
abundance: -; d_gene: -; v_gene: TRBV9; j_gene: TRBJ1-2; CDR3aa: CASSPNSPNYGYTF; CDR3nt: TGTGCCAGCAGCCCGAACAGCCCGAACTATGGCTACACCTTC
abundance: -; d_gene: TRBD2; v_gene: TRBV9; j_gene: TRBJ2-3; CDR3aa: CASSSPWLAASTDTQYF; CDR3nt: TGTGCCAGCAGCTCGCCCTGGCTAGCGGCCAGCACAGATACGCAGTATTTT
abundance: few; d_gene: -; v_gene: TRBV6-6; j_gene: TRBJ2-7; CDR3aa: CASGNWSQHEQYF; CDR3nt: TGTGCCAGCGGAAACTGGTCACAGCACGAGCAGTACTTC
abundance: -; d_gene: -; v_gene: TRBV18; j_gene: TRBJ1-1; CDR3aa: CASSRGKNTEAFF; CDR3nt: TGTGCCAGCTCACGAGGCAAGAACACTGAAGCTTTCTTT
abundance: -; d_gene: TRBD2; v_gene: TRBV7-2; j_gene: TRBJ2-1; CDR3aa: CASSLVPREGREQFF; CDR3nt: TGTGCCAGCAGCTTAGTTCCGCGGGAGGGCCGAGAGCAGTTCTTC
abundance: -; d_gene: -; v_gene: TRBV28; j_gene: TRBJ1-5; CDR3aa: CASSLEDQPQHF; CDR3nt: TGTGCCAGCAGTCTGGAGGATCAGCCCCAGCATTTT
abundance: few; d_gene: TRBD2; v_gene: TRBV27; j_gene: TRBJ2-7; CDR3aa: CASSFRSGSSSYEQYF; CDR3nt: TGTGCCAGCAGTTTCCGTAGCGGGTCCAGCTCCTACGAGCAGTACTTC
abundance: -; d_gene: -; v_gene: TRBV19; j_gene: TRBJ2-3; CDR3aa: CASSPDTDTQYF; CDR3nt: TGTGCCAGTAGTCCAGACACAGATACGCAGTATTTT
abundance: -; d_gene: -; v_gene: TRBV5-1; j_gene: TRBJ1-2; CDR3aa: CASSDSGNPNYGYTF; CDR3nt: TGCGCCAGCAGCGACTCCGGGAACCCTAACTATGGCTACACCTTC
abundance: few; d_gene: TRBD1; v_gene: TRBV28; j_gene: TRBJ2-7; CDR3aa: CAGSGQDYEQYF; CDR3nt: TGTGCCGGCTCCGGACAGGACTACGAGCAGTACTTC
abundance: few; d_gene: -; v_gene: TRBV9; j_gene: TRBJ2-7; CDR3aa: CASSDYGRSDEQYF; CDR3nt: TGTGCCAGCAGCGATTACGGGAGATCCGACGAGCAGTACTTC
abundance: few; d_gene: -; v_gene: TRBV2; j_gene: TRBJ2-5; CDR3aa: CASRRSVRQEAQYF; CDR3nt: TGTGCCAGCAGGCGTTCAGTCCGGCAAGAGGCCCAGTACTTC
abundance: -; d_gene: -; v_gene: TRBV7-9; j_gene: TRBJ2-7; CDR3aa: CASSLGETPPYEQYF; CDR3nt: TGTGCCAGCAGCTTAGGGGAGACACCCCCCTACGAGCAGTACTTC